Below are 19 T cell receptor beta chains sequenced from a single sample in a study of blood T cell repertoires in COVID-19. Profiled with immunoSEQ multiplex PCR; TCRdb holds only in-frame clones, not every one. The table lists 150,000 to 200,000 clones, over 60% of them singletons. The sequenced material came from peripheral blood. The source is a man between 60 and 75 years old with acute or convalescent COVID-19.

The rearrangement joins TRBV11-1 to TRBJ2-7, with 8 nucleotides matching TRBD1. CDR3 length: 15 residues. Germline CDR1 SGHAT, CDR2 FQDESV (reference sequence). V dropped 1 base and J dropped 2; count of bases not matched to a gene: 4. CDR3 bases: TGTGCCAGCAGCTTAGGCAGGGGGCGGACCTACGAGCAGTACTTC. This gives the protein CASSLGRGRTYEQYF.

This clone was seen a handful of times. The gene calls are TRBV25-1 and TRBJ2-2; D is perhaps TRBD1 (5 bases). CDR1 and CDR2 from the germline V gene are MGHDK and SYGVNS. Trimming took 3 bases from V and 9 from J, leaving 14 bases between them. The CDR3 has 14 amino acids. Written as DNA, the CDR3 is TGTGCCAGCAGTGACCGGACACGAACTTGGGAGCTGTTTTTT. Amino acid sequence: CASSDRTRTWELFF.

The chain links TRBV7-3 to TRBJ2-3; tentatively, D is TRBD2 (7 bases). Germline CDR1 and CDR2: SGHTA and FQGTGA. Trimming took 0 bases from V and 5 from J, leaving 15 bases between them. The CDR3 covers 16 residues. The CDR3 sequence is CASSLTGGGAGDTQYF. Here the CDR3 DNA reads TGTGCCAGCAGCTTAACAGGAGGGGGGGCCGGAGATACGCAGTATTTT.

V and J are TRBV4-3 and TRBJ2-1; 10 bases map to TRBD1. V shed 1 base, J shed 5 bases, and the junction held 2 bases outside the gene matches. This CDR3 spans 15 amino acids. The germline CDR1 and CDR2 sequences are LGHNA and YSLEER. The CDR3 DNA sequence: TGCGCCAGCAGCCAAGTTGGGACAGGGGACAATGAGCAGTTCTTC. Encoded protein: CASSQVGTGDNEQFF.

To note about this clone: This could be a read error, since a much larger clone is one nucleotide away. V gene TRBV5-4 combines with J gene TRBJ2-1; a possible D gene is TRBD1 (6 bases). V lost 5 bases, J lost 0 bases, and 6 bases lay in between. This CDR3 has 13 residues. CDR1 SGHNT and CDR2 YYREEE come from the germline V gene (reference sequence). CDR3 bases: TGTGCCAGCAGGGACAGCTCCTACAATGAGCAGTTCTTC. As protein: CASRDSSYNEQFF.

The chain uses TRBV7-9 and TRBJ1-2; D possibly corresponds to TRBD1 (5 bases). CDR3 size: 12 residues. Trimming removed 4 bases from V and 4 bases from J, with 7 bases in between. Germline CDR1 and CDR2: SEHNR and FQNEAQ (reference sequence). The CDR3 loop is CASSSDSYGYTF. DNA for the CDR3: TGTGCCAGCAGCTCCGACAGCTATGGCTACACCTTC.

This chain connects TRBV7-9 to TRBJ2-4, with D perhaps TRBD2 (6 bases). From germline, CDR1 is SEHNR and CDR2 FQNEAQ (reference sequence). There are 13 residues in the CDR3. Between the trimmed V and J ends, which lost 5 bases and 8 bases, there was a span of 13 bases. The CDR3 DNA reads as TGTGCCAGCAGCACCAGCGGGTTGGACATTCAGTACTTC. It codes for CASSTSGLDIQYF.

The chain employs TRBV11-2 and TRBJ2-5; 8 bases match TRBD1. With V trimmed by 5 bases and J by 4 bases, 6 bases remained unmatched. Germline values: CDR1 SGHAT, CDR2 FQNNGV. The CDR3 is made up of 14 amino acids. CDR3 bases: TGTGCCAGCAGCCCCAGGACAGGGCGAGAGACCCAGTACTTC. This codes for CASSPRTGRETQYF.

This rearrangement joins TRBV2 to TRBJ2-5, with TRBD2 identical over 12 bases. J gave up 4 bases and V 1 base, and 7 bases lay outside the gene matches. Germline CDR1 SNHLY, CDR2 FYNNEI. This CDR3 is 17 amino acids long. The CDR3 DNA follows: TGTGCCAGCAGTGAAGTATCTAGCGGGGGGGCCGGAGAGACCCAGTACTTC. It is translated as CASSEVSSGGAGETQYF.

The chain couples TRBV2 to TRBJ2-5, with 7 bases matching TRBD2. The V gene end was trimmed by 3 bases and the J gene end by 1 base; junction bases not matched to a gene: 5. The CDR3 extends over 15 amino acids. CDR1 SNHLY and CDR2 FYNNEI come from the germline V gene. This chain's CDR3 is CASSDQAGTQETQYF. CDR3 sequence (DNA): TGTGCCAGCAGTGATCAAGCGGGGACCCAAGAGACCCAGTACTTC.

The V gene is TRBV6-5, the J gene TRBJ1-2, with D maybe TRBD1 (5 bases). V dropped 2 bases and J dropped 8 bases, with 15 bases sitting between them. Germline V gene sequence: CDR1 MNHEY, CDR2 SVGAGI. This CDR3 has 14 amino acids. CDR3 in DNA: TGTGCCAGCAGTTACAAGGGGCTTTCAAAAGGCTACACCTTC. Its protein product is CASSYKGLSKGYTF.

This rearrangement joins TRBV27 to TRBJ1-2; 7 nucleotides align to TRBD1. Germline lookup yields CDR1 MNHEY and CDR2 SMNVEV (reference sequence). The V segment lost 2 bases and the J segment 6 bases; nucleotides outside the gene matches: 12. The CDR3 runs 16 residues. This CDR3 reads CASSLHLGQERDGYTF. Written as DNA, the CDR3 is TGTGCCAGCAGTTTACACCTAGGACAGGAAAGGGATGGCTACACCTTC.

The rearrangement joins TRBV18 to TRBJ2-1; a possible D gene is TRBD1 (6 bases). With 0 bases removed from V and 7 bases from J, the gap between germline ends came to 7 bases. Germline V gene sequence: CDR1 KGHSH, CDR2 LQKENI. This CDR3 has 13 residues. In DNA form, the CDR3 reads TGTGCCAGCTCACCACCAGGGGGAAATGAGCAGTTCTTC. It is translated as CASSPPGGNEQFF.

The rearrangement uses TRBV18 and TRBJ1-1; 8 bases map to TRBD1. The germline V gene encodes CDR1 KGHSH and CDR2 LQKENI. CDR3 size: 11 residues. Germline trimming cut 7 bases from V and 6 bases from J; bases unmatched to any gene: 1. The CDR3 nucleotides read TGTGCCAGCTTACAGGGGGCTGAAGCTTTCTTT. Its translation: CASLQGAEAFF. The variable domain in full, completed from reference TRBV18 and TRBJ1-1, reads NAGVMQNPRHLVRRRGQEARLRCSPMKGHSHVYWYRQLPEEGLKFMVYLQKENIIDESGMPKERFSAEFPKEGPSILRIQQVVRGDSAAYFCASLQGAEAFFGQGTRLTVV.

The chain is built from TRBV5-8 and TRBJ2-6; TRBD2 matches 7 bases. The germline gives CDR1 SGHTS, CDR2 YDEGEE. The CDR3 is made up of 17 amino acids. Trimming removed 3 bases from V and 0 bases from J; junction bases left unmatched: 6. The CDR3 nucleotides read TGTGCCAGCAGCTCCGGGACTACCTACTCTGGGGCCAACGTCCTGACTTTC. Amino acids: CASSSGTTYSGANVLTF.

This chain connects TRBV5-1 to TRBJ1-1; the D is unclear. V was pared by 0 bases and J by 6 bases, with 15 bases between. Germline CDR1 reads SGHRS; CDR2 reads YFSETQ. The CDR3 is made up of 15 amino acids. CDR3 amino acids: CASSLADTGIPEAFF. The CDR3 bases are TGCGCCAGCAGCTTGGCCGACACGGGGATCCCTGAAGCTTTCTTT.

The chain employs TRBV5-6 and TRBJ1-1; no reliable D call. CDR1 and CDR2 from the germline V gene are SGHDT and YYEEEE. The CDR3 is 14 amino acids. V lost 4 bases, J lost 5 bases, and 15 bases lay in between. The CDR3: CASSIRRTETEAFF. As DNA, the CDR3 is TGTGCCAGCAGCATTCGGAGGACCGAGACTGAAGCTTTCTTT.

V gene TRBV6-5 combines with J gene TRBJ1-1; 9 nucleotides agree with TRBD1. With 5 bases clipped from V and 10 bases from J, the junction kept 8 bases outside the gene matches. Germline CDR1 and CDR2: MNHEY and SVGAGI. The CDR3 length is 13 residues. This CDR3 reads CASSQGQGGAAFF. In DNA, the CDR3 is TGTGCCAGCAGTCAGGGACAGGGTGGGGCAGCTTTCTTT.

This clone has only a few counts. The rearrangement joins TRBV18 to TRBJ2-7; D uncertain. This CDR3 spans 14 amino acids. In germline, CDR1 is KGHSH, CDR2 LQKENI. V was trimmed by 6 bases and J by 0 bases, leaving 12 bases between them. CDR3 in DNA: TGTGCCAGCTCCTACCCGGCGGTCTCCTACGAGCAGTACTTC. Translated, it gives CASSYPAVSYEQYF.